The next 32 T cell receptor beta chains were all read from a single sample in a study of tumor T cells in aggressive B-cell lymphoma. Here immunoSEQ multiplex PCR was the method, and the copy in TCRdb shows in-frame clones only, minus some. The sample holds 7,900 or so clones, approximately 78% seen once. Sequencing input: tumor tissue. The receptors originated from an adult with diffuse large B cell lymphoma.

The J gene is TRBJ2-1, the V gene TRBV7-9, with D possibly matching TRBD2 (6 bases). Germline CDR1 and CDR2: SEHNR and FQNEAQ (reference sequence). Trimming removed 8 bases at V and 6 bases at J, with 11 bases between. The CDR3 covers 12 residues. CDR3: CASEGGANEQFF. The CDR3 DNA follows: TGTGCCAGCGAGGGAGGAGCCAATGAGCAGTTCTTC.

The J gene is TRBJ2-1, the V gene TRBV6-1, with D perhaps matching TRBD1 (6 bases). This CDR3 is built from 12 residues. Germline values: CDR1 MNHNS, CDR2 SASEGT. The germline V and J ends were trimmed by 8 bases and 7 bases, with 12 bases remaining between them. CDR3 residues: CASRPGVNEQFF. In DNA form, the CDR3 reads TGTGCCAGCCGGCCAGGGGTGAATGAGCAGTTCTTC.

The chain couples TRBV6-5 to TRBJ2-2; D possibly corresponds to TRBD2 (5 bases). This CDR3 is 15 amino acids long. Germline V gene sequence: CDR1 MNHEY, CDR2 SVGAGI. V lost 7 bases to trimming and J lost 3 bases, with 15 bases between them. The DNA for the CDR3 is TGTGCCAGCACCCAGGACTCGGACCACACCGGGGAGCTGTTTTTT. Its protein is CASTQDSDHTGELFF.

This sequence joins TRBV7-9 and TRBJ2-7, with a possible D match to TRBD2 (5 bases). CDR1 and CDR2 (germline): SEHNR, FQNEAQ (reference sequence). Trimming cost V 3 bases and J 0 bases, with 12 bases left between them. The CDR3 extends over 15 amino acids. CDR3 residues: CASSFLRAASYEQYF. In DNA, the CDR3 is TGTGCCAGCAGCTTTCTGCGGGCAGCCTCCTACGAGCAGTACTTC.

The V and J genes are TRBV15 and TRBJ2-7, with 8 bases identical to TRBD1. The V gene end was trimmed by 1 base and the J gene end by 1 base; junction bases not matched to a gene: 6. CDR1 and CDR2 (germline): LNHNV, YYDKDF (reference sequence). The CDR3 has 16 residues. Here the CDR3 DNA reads TGTGCCACCAGCAGAGGGGGACAGGATATTTCCTACGAGCAGTACTTC. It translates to CATSRGGQDISYEQYF.

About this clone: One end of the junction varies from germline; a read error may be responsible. The DNA for the CDR3 is TGTGCCAGCACCCTTGGTTCAGGCTACAATAAGCAGTTCTTC. Protein: CASTLGSGYNKQFF. The rearrangement joins TRBV9 to TRBJ2-1, with D unclear. The germline V gene encodes CDR1 SGDLS and CDR2 YYNGEE. CDR3 size: 14 residues.

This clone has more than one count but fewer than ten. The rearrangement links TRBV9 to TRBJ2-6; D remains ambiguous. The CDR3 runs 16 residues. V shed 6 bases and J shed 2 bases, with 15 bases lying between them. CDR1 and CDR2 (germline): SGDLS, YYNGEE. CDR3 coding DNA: TGTGCCAGCACCTTAACTCAGGCCCCTGGGGCCAACGTCCTGACTTTC. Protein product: CASTLTQAPGANVLTF.

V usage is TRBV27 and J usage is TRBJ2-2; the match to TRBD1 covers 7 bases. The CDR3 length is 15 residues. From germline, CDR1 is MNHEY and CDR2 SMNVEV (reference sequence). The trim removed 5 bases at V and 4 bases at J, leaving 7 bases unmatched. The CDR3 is CASSVPGQSTGELFF. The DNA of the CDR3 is TGTGCCAGCAGTGTTCCGGGACAGAGCACCGGGGAGCTGTTTTTT.

The CDR3 DNA is TGTGCCAGCAGCTTAGGTGCCTATAACACCGGGGAGCTGTTTTTT. Translation: CASSLGAYNTGELFF. The chain employs TRBV7-6 and TRBJ2-2; D remains unclear. The CDR3 consists of 15 residues. Germline assignment: CDR1 SGHVS and CDR2 FNYEAQ. Trimming shortened V by 1 base and J by 2 bases, and 8 bases separated the two germline ends.

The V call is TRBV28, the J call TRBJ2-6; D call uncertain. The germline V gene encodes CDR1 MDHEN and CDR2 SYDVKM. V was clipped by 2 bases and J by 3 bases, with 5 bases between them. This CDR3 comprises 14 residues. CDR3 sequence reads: CASSLRSGANVLTF. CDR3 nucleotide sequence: TGTGCCAGCAGTTTAAGGAGTGGGGCCAACGTCCTGACTTTC.

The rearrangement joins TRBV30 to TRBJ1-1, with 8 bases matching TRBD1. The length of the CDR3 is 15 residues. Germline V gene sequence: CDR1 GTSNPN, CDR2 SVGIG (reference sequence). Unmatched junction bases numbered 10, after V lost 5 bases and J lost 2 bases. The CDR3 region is CAWFPWPGGNTEAFF. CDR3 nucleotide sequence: TGTGCCTGGTTCCCTTGGCCAGGGGGCAACACTGAAGCTTTCTTT. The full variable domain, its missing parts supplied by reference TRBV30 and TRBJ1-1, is SQTIHQWPATLVQPVGSPLSLECTVEGTSNPNLYWYRQAAGRGLQLLFYSVGIGQISSEVPQNLSASRPQDRQFILSSKKLLLSDSGFYLCAWFPWPGGNTEAFFGQGTRLTVV.

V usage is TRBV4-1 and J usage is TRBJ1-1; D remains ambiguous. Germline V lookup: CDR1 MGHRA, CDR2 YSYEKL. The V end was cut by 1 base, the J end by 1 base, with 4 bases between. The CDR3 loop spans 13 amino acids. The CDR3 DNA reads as TGCGCCAGCAGCCAAGTAGCGAACACTGAAGCTTTCTTT. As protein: CASSQVANTEAFF.

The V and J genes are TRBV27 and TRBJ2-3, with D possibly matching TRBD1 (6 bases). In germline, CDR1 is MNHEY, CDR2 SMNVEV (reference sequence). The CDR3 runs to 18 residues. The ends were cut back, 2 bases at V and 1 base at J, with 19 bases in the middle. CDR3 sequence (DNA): TGTGCCAGCAGTTTACCAGGGGTCCCTCTAGGTGGCACAGATACGCAGTATTTT. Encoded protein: CASSLPGVPLGGTDTQYF.

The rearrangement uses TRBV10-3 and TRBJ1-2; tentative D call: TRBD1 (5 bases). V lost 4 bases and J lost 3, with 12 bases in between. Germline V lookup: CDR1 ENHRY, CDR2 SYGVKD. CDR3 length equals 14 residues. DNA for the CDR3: TGTGCCATCAGTGTTCCGCCGGGGGACTATGGCTACACCTTC. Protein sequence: CAISVPPGDYGYTF.

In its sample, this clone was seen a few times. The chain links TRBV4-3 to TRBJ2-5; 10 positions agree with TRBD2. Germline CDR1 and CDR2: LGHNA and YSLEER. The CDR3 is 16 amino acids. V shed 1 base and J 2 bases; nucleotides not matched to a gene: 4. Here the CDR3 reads CASSQASGGLQETQYF. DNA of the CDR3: TGCGCCAGCAGCCAAGCTAGCGGGGGTCTGCAAGAGACCCAGTACTTC.

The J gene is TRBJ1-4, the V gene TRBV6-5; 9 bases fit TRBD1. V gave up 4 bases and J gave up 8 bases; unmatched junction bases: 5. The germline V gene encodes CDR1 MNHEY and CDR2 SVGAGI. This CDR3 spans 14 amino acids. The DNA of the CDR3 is TGTGCCAGCAGTTTTACAGGGGGCGGAGAAAAACTGTTTTTT. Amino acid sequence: CASSFTGGGEKLFF.

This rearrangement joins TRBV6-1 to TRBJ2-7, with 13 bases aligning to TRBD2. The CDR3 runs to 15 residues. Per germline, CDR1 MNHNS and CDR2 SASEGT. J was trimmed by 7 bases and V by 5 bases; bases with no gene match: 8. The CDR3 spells CASSPRTSGSVEQYF. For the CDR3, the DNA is TGTGCCAGCAGTCCTCGGACTAGCGGGAGTGTGGAGCAGTACTTC.

The DNA for the CDR3 is TGTGCCAGCAGCTCGGGACAGTATTACGAGCAGTACTTC. It yields the protein CASSSGQYYEQYF. The rearrangement links TRBV7-6 to TRBJ2-7; 7 bases fit TRBD1. The CDR3 is 13 residues long. Germline V gives CDR1 SGHVS, CDR2 FNYEAQ. The J segment lost 4 bases and the V segment lost 4 bases, leaving 4 bases of the junction unmatched.

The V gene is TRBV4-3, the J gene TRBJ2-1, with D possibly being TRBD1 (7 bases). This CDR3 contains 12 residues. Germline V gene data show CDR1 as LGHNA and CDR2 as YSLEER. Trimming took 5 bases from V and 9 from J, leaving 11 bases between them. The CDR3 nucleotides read TGCGCCAGCAGCTACAGGGGACTTGAGCAGTTCTTC. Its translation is CASSYRGLEQFF.

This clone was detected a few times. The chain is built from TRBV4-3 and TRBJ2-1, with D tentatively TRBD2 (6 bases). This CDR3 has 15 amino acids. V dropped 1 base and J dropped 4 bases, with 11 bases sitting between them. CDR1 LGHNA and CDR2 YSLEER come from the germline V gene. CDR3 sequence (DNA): TGCGCCAGCAGCCAAGGGGATAGCGGATACAATGAGCAGTTCTTC. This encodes CASSQGDSGYNEQFF.

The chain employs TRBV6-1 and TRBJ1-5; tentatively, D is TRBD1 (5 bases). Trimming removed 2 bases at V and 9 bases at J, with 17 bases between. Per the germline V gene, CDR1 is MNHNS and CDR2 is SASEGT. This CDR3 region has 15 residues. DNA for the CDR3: TGTGCCAGCAGTGAATATGTGGGGGGAGGATCGCCCCAGCATTTT. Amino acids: CASSEYVGGGSPQHF.

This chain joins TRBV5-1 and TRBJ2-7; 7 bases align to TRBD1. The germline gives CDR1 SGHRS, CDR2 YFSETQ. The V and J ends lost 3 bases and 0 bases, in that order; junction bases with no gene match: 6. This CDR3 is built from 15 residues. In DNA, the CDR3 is TGCGCCAGCAGCTCAACAGGGGCCGTCTCCTACGAGCAGTACTTC. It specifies CASSSTGAVSYEQYF. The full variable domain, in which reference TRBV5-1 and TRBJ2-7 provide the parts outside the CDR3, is KAGVTQTPRYLIKTRGQQVTLSCSPISGHRSVSWYQQTPGQGLQFLFEYFSETQRNKGNFPGRFSGRQFSNSRSEMNVSTLELGDSALYLCASSSTGAVSYEQYFGPGTRLTVT.

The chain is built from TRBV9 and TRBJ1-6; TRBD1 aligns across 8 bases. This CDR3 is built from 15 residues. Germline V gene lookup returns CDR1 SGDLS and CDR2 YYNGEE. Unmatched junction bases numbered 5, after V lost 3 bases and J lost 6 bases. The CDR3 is CASSDGQGGNSPLHF. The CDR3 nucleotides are TGTGCCAGCAGCGACGGACAGGGAGGTAATTCACCCCTCCACTTT. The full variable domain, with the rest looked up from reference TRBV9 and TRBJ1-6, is DSGVTQTPKHLITATGQRVTLRCSPRSGDLSVYWYQQSLDQGLQFLIQYYNGEERAKGNILERFSAQQFPDLHSELNLSSLELGDSALYFCASSDGQGGNSPLHFGNGTRLTVT.

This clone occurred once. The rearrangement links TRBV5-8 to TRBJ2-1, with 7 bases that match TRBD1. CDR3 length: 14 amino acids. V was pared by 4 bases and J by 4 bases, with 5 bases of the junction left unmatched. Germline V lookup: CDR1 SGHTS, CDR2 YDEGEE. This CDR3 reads CASSRDRVYNEQFF. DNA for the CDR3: TGTGCCAGCAGCCGCGACAGGGTTTACAATGAGCAGTTCTTC.

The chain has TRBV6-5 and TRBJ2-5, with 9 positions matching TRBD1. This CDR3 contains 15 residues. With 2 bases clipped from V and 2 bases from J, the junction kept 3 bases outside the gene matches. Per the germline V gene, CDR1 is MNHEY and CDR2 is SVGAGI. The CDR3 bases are TGTGCCAGCAGTTACATAGACAGGGGGCAAGAGACCCAGTACTTC. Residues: CASSYIDRGQETQYF.

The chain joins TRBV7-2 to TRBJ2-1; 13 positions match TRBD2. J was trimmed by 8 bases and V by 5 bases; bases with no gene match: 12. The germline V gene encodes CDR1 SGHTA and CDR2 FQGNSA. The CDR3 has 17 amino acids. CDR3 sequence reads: CASSGGGTSGKGDEQFF. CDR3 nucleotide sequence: TGTGCCAGCAGCGGGGGGGGGACTAGCGGGAAAGGTGATGAGCAGTTCTTC.

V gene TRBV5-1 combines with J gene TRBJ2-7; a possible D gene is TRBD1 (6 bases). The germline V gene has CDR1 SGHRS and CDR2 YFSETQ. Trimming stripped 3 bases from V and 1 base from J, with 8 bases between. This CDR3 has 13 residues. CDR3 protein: CASSWDISYEQYV. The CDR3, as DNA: TGCGCCAGCAGCTGGGACATATCCTACGAGCAGTACGTC.

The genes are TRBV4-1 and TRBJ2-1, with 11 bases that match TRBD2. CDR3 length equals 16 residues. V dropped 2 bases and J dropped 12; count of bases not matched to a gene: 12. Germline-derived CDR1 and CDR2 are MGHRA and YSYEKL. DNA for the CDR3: TGCGCCAGCAGCCAACCACTAGCGGGAGACGAACCCTGGCAGTTCTTC. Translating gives CASSQPLAGDEPWQFF.

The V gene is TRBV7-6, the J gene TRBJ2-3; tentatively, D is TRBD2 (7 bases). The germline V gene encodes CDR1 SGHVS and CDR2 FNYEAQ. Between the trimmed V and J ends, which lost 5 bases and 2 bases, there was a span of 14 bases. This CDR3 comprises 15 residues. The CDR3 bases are TGTGCCAGCAGCGGGGGGGCATATAACACAGATACGCAGTATTTT. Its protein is CASSGGAYNTDTQYF.

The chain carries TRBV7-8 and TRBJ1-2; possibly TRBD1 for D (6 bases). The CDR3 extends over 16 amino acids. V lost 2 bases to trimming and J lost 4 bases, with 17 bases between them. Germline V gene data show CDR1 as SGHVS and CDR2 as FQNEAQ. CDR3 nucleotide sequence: TGTGCCAGCAGCTTATCCCAGGGGCTTACGGGCTATGGCTACACCTTC. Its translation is CASSLSQGLTGYGYTF.

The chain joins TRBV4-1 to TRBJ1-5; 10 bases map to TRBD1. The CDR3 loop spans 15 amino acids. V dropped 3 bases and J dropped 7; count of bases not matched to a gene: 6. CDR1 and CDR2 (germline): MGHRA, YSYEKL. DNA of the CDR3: TGCGCCAGCAGCCAGGGGACAGGGGTGGACCAGCCCCAGCATTTT. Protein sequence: CASSQGTGVDQPQHF.

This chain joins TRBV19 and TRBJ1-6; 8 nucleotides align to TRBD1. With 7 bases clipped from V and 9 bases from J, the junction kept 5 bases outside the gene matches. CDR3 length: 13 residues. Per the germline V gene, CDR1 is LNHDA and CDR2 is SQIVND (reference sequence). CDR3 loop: CASTGTGGSPLHF. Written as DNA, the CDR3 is TGTGCCAGTACCGGGACAGGCGGTTCACCCCTCCACTTT.